This T cell receptor beta chain originates from a study of T cells in narcolepsy. Looking at the study overall: Donors had narcolepsy type 1 or type 2, or were healthy controls. The study, taken as a whole, reports: Autoreactive clone sequences were missing from some blood memory CD4+ repertoires. Healthy controls reportedly lacked the autoreactive clonotypes serially found in patients' blood. Comparing one patient's CSF and blood CD4+ clonotypes highlighted HCRT- and TRIB2-specific autoreactive clonotypes.

V shed 6 bases and J 6 bases; nucleotides not matched to a gene: 12. CDR1 is MNHNY, CDR2 SVGAGI, per germline (reference sequence). This CDR3 is built from 16 residues. TCRdb keeps only in-frame clones here, not all; method: immunoSEQ multiplex PCR. Here the sample spans some 30,000 clones, more than 75% being singletons. As concerns this clone: What it binds is unknown.

The rearrangement joins TRBV6-6 to TRBJ2-3; TRBD1 aligns across 10 bases. Sequenced material: memory (CD45RA-) CD4+ T cells from blood. The clonotype was recovered from a human donor in good health. The CDR3 spells CASSRKTGGEGDTQYF. DNA of the CDR3: TGTGCCAGCAGCCGAAAGACAGGGGGCGAAGGGGATACGCAGTATTTT.